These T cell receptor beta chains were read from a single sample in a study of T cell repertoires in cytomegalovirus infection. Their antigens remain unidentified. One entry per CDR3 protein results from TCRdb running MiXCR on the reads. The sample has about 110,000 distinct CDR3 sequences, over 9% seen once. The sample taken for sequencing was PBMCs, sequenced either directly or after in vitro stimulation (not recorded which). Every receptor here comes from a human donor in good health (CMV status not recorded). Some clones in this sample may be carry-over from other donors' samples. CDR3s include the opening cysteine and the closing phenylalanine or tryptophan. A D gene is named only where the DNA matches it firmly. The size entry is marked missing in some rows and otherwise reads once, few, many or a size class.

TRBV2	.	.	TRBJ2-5	TGTGCCAGCAGTGCCTCCCAAGAGACCCAGTACTTC	CASSASQETQYF
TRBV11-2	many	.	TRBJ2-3	TGTGCCAGCAGCTCAACCGGGCTCATGGGGGATACGCAGTATTTT	CASSSTGLMGDTQYF
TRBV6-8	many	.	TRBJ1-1	TGTGCCAGCAGTTACTCGATCTACTCGGACACTGAAGCTTTCTTT	CASSYSIYSDTEAFF
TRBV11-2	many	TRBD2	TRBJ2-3	TGTGCCAGCAGCCCACTAGCGGGAGGGGTCGGTGAGGATACGCAGTATTTT	CASSPLAGGVGEDTQYF
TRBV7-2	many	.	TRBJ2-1	TGTGCCAGCAGCCCTCCCCCACCGTACAATGAGCAGTTCTTC	CASSPPPPYNEQFF
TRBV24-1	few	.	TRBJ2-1	TGTGCCACCAGTGACATTAGCGGATCCTACAATGAGCAGTTCTTC	CATSDISGSYNEQFF
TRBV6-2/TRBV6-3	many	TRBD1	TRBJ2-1	TGTGCCAGCAGATTGGACAGGGGGCGCACCTCTGAGCAGTTCTTC	CASRLDRGRTSEQFF
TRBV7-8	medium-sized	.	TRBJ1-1	TGTGCCAGCAGCTTGGGGGAGACTGAAGCTTTCTTT	CASSLGETEAFF
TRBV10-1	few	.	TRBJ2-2	TGCGCCAGCAGTTTCAGGGGCGAGCTGTTTTTT	CASSFRGELFF
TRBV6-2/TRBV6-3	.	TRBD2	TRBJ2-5	TGTGCCAGCAGTTACTCGATAGCGGGCGGGGCCCAGTACTTC	CASSYSIAGGAQYF
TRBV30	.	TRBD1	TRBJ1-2	TGTGCCTGGACGGGACAGAATCTACGAGGCTACACCTTC	CAWTGQNLRGYTF
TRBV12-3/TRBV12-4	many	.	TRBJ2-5	TGTGCCAGCAGTTTGCCCAAGTTAGCGGTCCAAGAGACCCAGTACTTC	CASSLPKLAVQETQYF
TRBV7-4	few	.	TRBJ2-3	TGTGCCAGCAGCTTATCCAGTTACACAGATACGCAGTATTTT	CASSLSSYTDTQYF
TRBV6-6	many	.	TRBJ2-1	TGTGCCAGCAGTTACTCTAGTCATCCGTTCTTC	CASSYSSHPFF
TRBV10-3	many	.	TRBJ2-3	TGTGCCATCAGTTTCCTAGGGACACCTAGCACAGATACGCAGTATTTT	CAISFLGTPSTDTQYF
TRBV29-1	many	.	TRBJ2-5	TGCAGCGTTGCGCTCCGGGGGGAGACCCAGTACTTC	CSVALRGETQYF
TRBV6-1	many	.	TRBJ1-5	TGTGCCAGCAGTGAAGGGACACCCAATCAGCCCCAGCATTTT	CASSEGTPNQPQHF
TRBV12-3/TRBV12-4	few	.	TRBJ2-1	TGTGCCAGCAGCCCCGCCGGGCGGGAATTCCATGAGCAGTTCTTC	CASSPAGREFHEQFF
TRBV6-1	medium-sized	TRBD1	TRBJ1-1	TGTGCCAGCAAATCCAGGGGGCGACAGGGTGAAGCTTTCTTT	CASKSRGRQGEAFF
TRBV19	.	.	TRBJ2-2	TGTGCCAGTAGTATTCAGGGCGGGGAGCTGTTTTTT	CASSIQGGELFF
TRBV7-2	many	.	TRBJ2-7	TGTGCCAGCAGCTCAGGGTCCTCCTACGAGCAGTACTTC	CASSSGSSYEQYF
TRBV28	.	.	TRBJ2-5	TGTGCCAGCAGTTTCAGGGGACGGGTAGAGACCCAGTACTTC	CASSFRGRVETQYF
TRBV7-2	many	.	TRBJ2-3	TGTGCCAGCAGCCCCCCGGGCGGCGGGAAACGCACGCAGTATTTT	CASSPPGGGKRTQYF
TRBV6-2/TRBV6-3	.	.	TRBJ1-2	TGTGCCAGCAGTTACTCGATCTCAACCTATGGCTACACCTTC	CASSYSISTYGYTF
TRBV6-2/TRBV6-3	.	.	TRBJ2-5	TGTGCCAGCAGTTACTCTTCTCGGGAGACCCAGTACTTC	CASSYSSRETQYF
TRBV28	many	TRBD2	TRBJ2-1	TGTGCCAGCAGCCCGGGACTAGGGAATGAGCAGTTCTTC	CASSPGLGNEQFF
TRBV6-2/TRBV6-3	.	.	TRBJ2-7	TGTGCCAGCAGTTACAGAAACGACGACGAGCAGTACTTC	CASSYRNDDEQYF
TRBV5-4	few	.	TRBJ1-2	TGTGCCAGCAGCTTGGATTTGGCAGGGAACGATAACTATGGCTACACCTTC	CASSLDLAGNDNYGYTF
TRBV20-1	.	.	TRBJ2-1	TGCAGTGCTAGAGCGATTAGCGGAACCTACAATGAGCAGTTCTTC	CSARAISGTYNEQFF
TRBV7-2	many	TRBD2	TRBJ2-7	TGTGCCAGCAGCTTTAGCGGGAGTAGTTACGAGCAGTACTTC	CASSFSGSSYEQYF
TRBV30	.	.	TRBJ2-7	TGTGCCTGGAGTCAAGGAATGGGCTACGAGCAGTACTTC	CAWSQGMGYEQYF
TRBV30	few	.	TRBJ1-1	TGTGCCTGGAGCCTAACACCGGACACTGAAGCTTTCTTT	CAWSLTPDTEAFF
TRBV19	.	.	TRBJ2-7	TGTGCCAGTAGTATGTCGGAATGGTCACAAGAGCAGTACTTC	CASSMSEWSQEQYF
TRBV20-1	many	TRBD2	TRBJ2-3	TGCAGTGCCGCGATTCTTAGCGGGAGTGCCCCCGCAGATACGCAGTATTTT	CSAAILSGSAPADTQYF
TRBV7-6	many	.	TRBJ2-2	TGTGCCAGCAGCTTACGAACCGGGGAGCTGTTTTTT	CASSLRTGELFF
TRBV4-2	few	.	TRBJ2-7	TGTGCCAGCAGCCGACTCCAACGGGACTTCCAGGGGGAGCAGTACTTC	CASSRLQRDFQGEQYF
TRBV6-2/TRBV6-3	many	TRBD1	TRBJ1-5	TGTGCCAGCAGTTACTCCGGGACAGGGGGCAATCAGCCCCAGCATTTT	CASSYSGTGGNQPQHF
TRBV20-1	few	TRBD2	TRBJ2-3	TGCAGTGCGCTGACTAGCGGTCGCACAGATACGCAGTATTTT	CSALTSGRTDTQYF
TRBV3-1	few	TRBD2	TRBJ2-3	TGTGCCAGCAGCCAAATAGCGGGAGGGCCAGATACGCAGTATTTT	CASSQIAGGPDTQYF
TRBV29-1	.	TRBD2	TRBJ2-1	TGCAGCGAGTTAGCGGGAGGAAGGGATGAGCAGTTCTTC	CSELAGGRDEQFF
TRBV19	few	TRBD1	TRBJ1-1	TGTGCCAGTAGTATAGGGACAGGCCGTGAAGCTTTCTTT	CASSIGTGREAFF
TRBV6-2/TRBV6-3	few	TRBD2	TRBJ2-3	TGTGCCAGCAGTTACTCAATGGGGATAAGGATAGCGGGGTCCACAGATACGCAGTATTTT	CASSYSMGIRIAGSTDTQYF